The 22 T cell receptor beta chains given below trace back to one sample, sequenced in a study of kidney transplant recipient with SARS-CoV-2 infection. TCRdb fed the reads into MiXCR, producing one record per CDR3 protein. The sample carries 200,000 to 300,000 distinct CDR3 sequences, 29% recorded once. Source: a blood sample, taken at baseline and on day 111 from a kidney transplant recipient. All receptors derive from a male patient between 25 and 39 years old who had COVID-19 and was a kidney transplant recipient. Certain T cells may be donor cells from the graft.

On this clonotype: A read error is possible here, since a much larger clone lies one base away. This chain joins TRBV27 and TRBJ2-2; 7 positions agree with TRBD1. This CDR3 has 20 amino acids. Germline assignment: CDR1 MNHEY and CDR2 SMNVEV (reference sequence). Trimming took 4 bases from V and 1 from J; bases not matched to a gene: 18. In DNA, the CDR3 is TGTGCCAGCAGTTCCCCCCCTCCAGGGGGAGTAGCCTTGAACACCGGGGAGCTGTTTTTT. Its protein is CASSSPPPGGVALNTGELFF.

On this clonotype itself: One base away lies a much larger clone, so this may be a sequencing read error. The CDR3 loop is CAWNVGWGNTEAFF. CDR3 nucleotides: TGTGCCTGGAATGTAGGTTGGGGGAACACTGAAGCTTTCTTT. This rearrangement joins TRBV30 to TRBJ1-1; D gene uncertain. This CDR3 contains 14 residues. In germline, CDR1 is GTSNPN, CDR2 SVGIG (reference sequence). Trimming left V 4 bases short and J 1 base short, with 13 bases between.

This clonotype was recorded at least ten times. The chain employs TRBV5-3 and TRBJ1-2; D is ambiguous. TRBV5-3 is designated an ORF whose function remains uncertain. The CDR3 loop spans 16 amino acids. V dropped 7 bases and J dropped 4 bases, with 23 bases sitting between them. This CDR3 is CARAGLVVRKTYGYTF. CDR3 bases: TGTGCCAGAGCAGGCCTAGTGGTGAGAAAGACCTATGGCTACACCTTC.

There are many counts of this clonotype. This chain links TRBV6-8 with TRBJ1-2; no reliable D call. V gave up 4 bases and J gave up 4 bases, with 22 bases separating them. This CDR3 contains 17 residues. CDR1 is MNHGY, CDR2 SAAAGT, per germline. The CDR3 reads CASSFIRRSRKTYGYTF. The CDR3, as DNA: TGTGCCAGCAGTTTCATCAGACGCTCTAGAAAGACCTATGGCTACACCTTC.

To note about this clonotype: This may arise from a read error, as a much more abundant clone is one base away. No conserved phenylalanine or tryptophan ends this CDR3, so it is likely a read error. The DNA is omitted, as the CDR3 cannot be located on it reliably, and the CDR3 follows TCRdb's listing. The chain joins TRBV12-2 to TRBJ2-2; the D call of TRBD2 is as the table states it, not checked on the DNA. TRBV12-2 is tagged as a pseudogene. Inclusive of both ends, the CDR3 amounts to 14 amino acids. CDR3 protein: CASGRYANTGELFS.

This clonotype has at least ten counts. The chain has TRBV11-2 and TRBJ2-5; 10 bases align to TRBD2. In germline, CDR1 is SGHAT, CDR2 FQNNGV. Germline trimming cut 1 base from V and 5 bases from J; bases unmatched to any gene: 7. The CDR3 is made up of 16 amino acids. CDR3 in amino acids: CASSLGTSGRGETQYF. CDR3 in DNA: TGTGCCAGCAGCTTAGGCACCAGCGGGAGGGGGGAGACCCAGTACTTC.

Note on this clonotype: With a much larger clone just one base away, this may be a read error. The chain joins TRBV3-1 to TRBJ1-3; D not resolved. Germline CDR1 is LGHDT and CDR2 is YNNKEL (reference sequence). The CDR3 totals 11 residues. Trimming took 11 bases from V and 11 from J, leaving 16 bases between them. The CDR3 loop reads CAVSSVHAIYF. The CDR3 DNA reads TGTGCCGTAAGCTCGGTCCACGCCATATATTTT.

In regard to this clonotype: A much larger clone differs from this one at a single base, so this may be a read error. The chain uses TRBV15 and TRBJ2-5; D is unresolved. This CDR3 comprises 14 residues. CDR1 and CDR2 from the germline V gene are LNHNV and YYDKDF (reference sequence). This CDR3 reads CATSRMGYQETQCF. The DNA of the CDR3 is TGTGCCACCAGCAGAATGGGGTACCAAGAGACCCAGTGCTTC.

This clonotype was counted many times. The rearrangement uses TRBV3-1 and TRBJ1-1; no clear D. V lost 5 bases, J lost 4 bases, and 23 bases lay in between. Per germline, CDR1 LGHDT and CDR2 YNNKEL (reference sequence). This CDR3 contains 17 residues. The CDR3: CASSKLAPISIRTEAFF. For the CDR3, the DNA is TGTGCCAGCAGCAAACTTGCTCCCATTTCAATTCGCACTGAAGCTTTCTTT. Filled out from reference TRBV3-1 and TRBJ1-1, the complete variable domain reads DTAVSQTPKYLVTQMGNDKSIKCEQNLGHDTMYWYKQDSKKFLKIMFSYNNKELIINETVPNRFSPKSPDKAHLNLHINSLELGDSAVYFCASSKLAPISIRTEAFFGQGTRLTVV.

With respect to this clonotype: A much larger clone is a single base away; this may be a read error. The chain recombines TRBV24-1 with TRBJ2-7; D unclear. With 4 bases removed from V and 3 bases from J, the gap between germline ends came to 12 bases. The CDR3 covers 14 residues. Germline V gives CDR1 KGHDR, CDR2 SFDVKD. CDR3 nucleotide sequence: TGTGCCACCAGTGACCCTTTGGCACGCTACGAGCAGTACTTC. It translates to CATSDPLARYEQYF.

At least ten counts were recorded for this clonotype. The rearrangement links TRBV2 to TRBJ2-1, with D possibly being TRBD2 (5 bases). The CDR3 has 17 amino acids. Trimming stripped 0 bases from V and 4 bases from J, with 16 bases between. The germline gives CDR1 SNHLY, CDR2 FYNNEI. This CDR3 reads CASSEARRGRVYNEQFF. In DNA, the CDR3 is TGTGCCAGCAGTGAAGCGAGGCGCGGGCGGGTTTACAATGAGCAGTTCTTC.

As to this clonotype: This clone may be a read error of a much larger clone one base away. The gene calls are TRBV5-6 and TRBJ1-2, with D possibly matching TRBD1 (5 bases). V was cut by 0 bases and J by 10 bases, with 10 bases left in between. This CDR3 comprises 12 residues. Looked up from germline, CDR1 is SGHDT and CDR2 is YYEEEE. Here the CDR3 reads CASSLVGVDYTF. CDR3 DNA: TGTGCCAGCAGCTTGGTAGGGGTAGACTACACCTTC.

As concerns this clonotype: It may be a read error: a sequence one base away is much more abundant. This chain connects TRBV3-1 to TRBJ2-1, with 8 bases matching TRBD2. The V gene's germline CDR1 is LGHDT and CDR2 YNNKEL (reference sequence). The CDR3 consists of 18 residues. The CDR3 sequence: CASSQGAEREIAYNEQLF. DNA for the CDR3: TGTGCCAGCAGCCAAGGGGCCGAGCGGGAGATAGCCTACAATGAGCAGCTCTTC.

This clonotype occurred many times. The V call is TRBV18, the J call TRBJ2-7; weak D call: TRBD1 (6 bases). Germline V gene lookup returns CDR1 KGHSH and CDR2 LQKENI. The CDR3 has 13 amino acids. Trimming removed 3 bases at V and 6 bases at J, with 12 bases between. In DNA, the CDR3 is TGTGCCAGCTCACCCTGGACAGAGGCCGAGCAGTACTTC. Protein sequence: CASSPWTEAEQYF.

This clonotype was counted many times. This chain links TRBV29-1 with TRBJ1-2; 10 bases are a match to TRBD1. CDR3 length: 14 amino acids. The V and J ends lost 6 bases and 3 bases, in that order; junction bases with no gene match: 7. Germline loops: CDR1 SQVTM, CDR2 ANQGSEA. The CDR3 here is CSVLLGQGDYGYTF. The CDR3 nucleotides are TGCAGCGTCCTATTAGGACAGGGGGACTATGGCTACACCTTC.

In this sample, this clonotype turned up many times. This chain connects TRBV7-2 to TRBJ1-2; no firm D call. The V end lost 5 bases, the J end lost 4 bases, and 23 bases lay between the germline ends. Germline-derived CDR1 and CDR2 are SGHTA and FQGNSA. This CDR3 comprises 17 residues. The CDR3 spells CASSGSTRDGKTYGYTF. The DNA of the CDR3 is TGTGCCAGCAGCGGCAGCACCAGAGACGGAAAGACCTATGGCTACACCTTC. Combining the CDR3 with reference TRBV7-2 and TRBJ1-2 gives the whole variable domain GAGVSQSPSNKVTEKGKDVELRCDPISGHTALYWYRQSLGQGLEFLIYFQGNSAPDKSGLPSDRFSAERTGGSVSTLTIQRTQQEDSAVYLCASSGSTRDGKTYGYTFGSGTRLTVV.

CDR3 residues: CASSLWATNNEQFF. The DNA for the CDR3 is TGTGCCAGCAGCTTATGGGCTACAAACAATGAGCAGTTCTTC. The chain couples TRBV5-8 to TRBJ2-1; D unclear. The CDR3 extends over 14 amino acids. Trimming removed 2 bases from V and 5 bases from J, with 11 bases in between. Germline CDR1 is SGHTS and CDR2 is YDEGEE.

This clonotype was observed at least ten times. The chain combines TRBV5-6 with TRBJ2-7, with 11 bases fitting TRBD2. The trim removed 3 bases at V and 0 bases at J, leaving 8 bases unmatched. The CDR3 is 17 amino acids. Germline assignment: CDR1 SGHDT and CDR2 YYEEEE. Here the CDR3 DNA reads TGTGCCAGCAGCTCGGCGACTAGCGGGGATAGCTCCTACGAGCAGTACTTC. The encoded protein is CASSSATSGDSSYEQYF.

In the case of this clonotype: Given a much more abundant clone one base away, this may be a read error. The chain recombines TRBV11-3 with TRBJ1-2; D is unresolved. The CDR3 extends over 17 amino acids. The germline CDR1 and CDR2 sequences are SGHNT and YENEEA. The DNA for the CDR3 is TGTGCCAGCAGCTTAGGATACGATCTCGGAAAGACCTATAGCTACACCTTC. Its protein product is CASSLGYDLGKTYSYTF. The full variable domain, with the rest looked up from reference TRBV11-3 and TRBJ1-2, is EAGVVQSPRYKIIEKKQPVAFWCNPISGHNTLYWYLQNLGQGPELLIRYENEEAVDDSQLPKDRFSAERLKGVDSTLKIQPAELGDSAVYLCASSLGYDLGKTYSYTFGSGTRLTVV.

On this clonotype: A single base separates this from a much larger clone, so it may be a read error. The V and J genes are TRBV7-9 and TRBJ1-4, with unresolved D. Germline assignment: CDR1 SEHNR and CDR2 FQNEAQ (reference sequence). The length of the CDR3 is 13 residues. The chain's CDR3 is CTSSLSTNEKLFF. In nucleotides, the CDR3 is TGTACCAGCAGCTTATCGACCAATGAAAAACTGTTTTTT.

Notes on this clonotype: This may come from a read error, since a much larger clone is one base off. CDR3 bases: TGTGCCAGCACCAGGGGCGGTGCTTTGTACGAGCAGTACTTC. Translated: CASTRGGALYEQYF. The genes are TRBV6-5 and TRBJ2-7; D perhaps matches TRBD1 (6 bases). The CDR3 extends over 14 amino acids. The ends were cut back, 7 bases at V and 4 bases at J, with 17 bases in the middle. The germline gives CDR1 MNHEY, CDR2 SVGAGI.

Notes on this clonotype: It is likely a read error: a sequence one base away is far more abundant. Here the CDR3 omits its conserved ending phenylalanine or tryptophan, so a read error is the likely source. V usage is TRBV7-2 and J usage is TRBJ1-1; tentatively, D is TRBD1 (5 bases). CDR3 length: 12 amino acids. Looked up from germline, CDR1 is SGHTA and CDR2 is FQGNSA. The V end lost 6 bases, the J end lost 2 bases, and 7 bases lay between the germline ends. CDR3 bases: TGTGCCAGCAGTCAGGGAAACACTGAAGCTTTCCTT. This encodes CASSQGNTEAFL.